The clone carrying this T cell receptor beta chain appeared a few times. Its antigen is not known. Trimming left V 6 bases short and J 4 bases short, with 13 bases between. The CDR3 is 14 residues long. One entry per CDR3 protein, called by TCRdb with MiXCR from the reads. The table shows under 300,000 distinct CDR3 sequences, with 15% to 20% occurring only once. This sample was taken from a study of T cell repertoires in cytomegalovirus infection. Whole-study results and caveats: The study found HLA-C-restricted CMV-specific TCR beta clonotypes dominating the ex vivo response.

The source is a human donor in good health (CMV status not recorded). Some clones in this sample may be carry-over from other donors' samples. The chain carries TRBV12-3 or TRBV12-4 and TRBJ1-5, with a possible D match to TRBD1 (6 bases). The sequencing input was CD8+ T cells from PBMCs. The chain's CDR3 is CASSLDSRNQPQHF. The CDR3 DNA sequence: TGTGCCAGCAGCCTGGACAGCCGGAATCAGCCCCAGCATTTT.